The 21 T cell receptor beta chains below come from one sample, sequenced in a study of OX40 agonist ivuxolimab in advanced cancers. Using immunoSEQ multiplex PCR, the repertoire was profiled, and TCRdb retains in-frame clones only, with some absent. The table lists some 65,000 clones, about nine tenths of them singletons. Specimen: CD4+ or CD8+ T cells sorted from blood, collected in a trial of the OX40 agonist ivuxolimab. Every receptor here comes from an adult with an advanced solid tumor such as melanoma, head and neck, liver or kidney cancer.

CDR3 region: CASSVSPPSGALYEQYF. In nucleotides, the CDR3 is TGTGCCAGCAGTGTAAGCCCCCCGAGTGGGGCCCTCTACGAGCAGTACTTC. The rearrangement uses TRBV2 and TRBJ2-7; the D gene is possibly TRBD1 (5 bases). Trimming pared 4 bases from V and 3 bases from J, leaving 22 bases between. The CDR3 consists of 17 residues. The germline V gene has CDR1 SNHLY and CDR2 FYNNEI.

This clone showed up just once. The chain is built from TRBV28 and TRBJ2-5; 7 bases agree with TRBD1. The DNA matches TRBJ2-7 better at its end, which makes the J call doubtful. CDR1 and CDR2 (germline): MDHEN, SYDVKM. The CDR3 has 17 residues. The CDR3: CASSLLSFGTASNEQYF. CDR3 nucleotides: TGTGCCAGCAGTTTACTTTCGTTCGGGACAGCCTCGAACGAGCAGTACTTC.

This clone was seen a single time. V usage is TRBV9 and J usage is TRBJ2-5; D not certain. The V gene lost 0 bases and the J gene lost 2 bases, with 14 bases spanning the gap. The CDR3 runs 16 residues. Germline V lookup: CDR1 SGDLS, CDR2 YYNGEE. As DNA, the CDR3 is TGTGCCAGCAGCGTAGCTTGGGGAATGGGGCAAGAGACCCAGTACTTC. This gives the protein CASSVAWGMGQETQYF.

The V and J genes are TRBV11-2 and TRBJ1-2, with D tentatively TRBD1 (6 bases). CDR3 length: 15 residues. Between the trimmed V and J ends, which lost 5 bases and 2 bases, there was a span of 15 bases. Germline-derived CDR1 and CDR2 are SGHAT and FQNNGV. The CDR3 loop reads CASSRGQTLNYGYTF. CDR3 nucleotide sequence: TGTGCCAGCAGCCGAGGACAGACACTAAACTATGGCTACACCTTC.

The chain carries TRBV11-2 and TRBJ2-7; TRBD1 aligns across 8 bases. V was clipped by 1 base and J by 4 bases; unmatched bases: 6. Germline CDR1 and CDR2: SGHAT and FQNNGV. The CDR3 loop spans 15 amino acids. The CDR3 sequence is CASSLGQGAPYEQYF. DNA for the CDR3: TGTGCCAGCAGCTTAGGGCAGGGGGCCCCATACGAGCAGTACTTC. The full variable domain, in which reference TRBV11-2 and TRBJ2-7 provide the parts outside the CDR3, is EAGVAQSPRYKIIEKRQSVAFWCNPISGHATLYWYQQILGQGPKLLIQFQNNGVVDDSQLPKDRFSAERLKGVDSTLKIQPAKLEDSAVYLCASSLGQGAPYEQYFGPGTRLTVT.

The rearrangement joins TRBV30 to TRBJ2-2; possibly TRBD1 or TRBD2 for D (5 bases each). Trimming cost V 1 base and J 6 bases, with 9 bases left between them. The CDR3 covers 13 residues. Germline V CDR1 and CDR2: GTSNPN, SVGIG (reference sequence). The CDR3 sequence: CAWSGQGAGELFF. CDR3 DNA sequence: TGTGCCTGGAGTGGGCAGGGAGCCGGGGAGCTGTTTTTT.

The chain combines TRBV9 with TRBJ2-1; D ambiguous. The V end lost 0 bases, the J end lost 6 bases, and 7 bases lay between the germline ends. The CDR3 is 13 amino acids. CDR1 is SGDLS, CDR2 YYNGEE, per germline. The CDR3 DNA reads TGTGCCAGCAGCGTAGACCCCAGCAATGAGCAGTTCTTC. This codes for CASSVDPSNEQFF.

This clone was found once. The chain couples TRBV19 to TRBJ2-5; D possibly uses TRBD1 or TRBD2 (6 bases each). The CDR3 consists of 14 residues. Germline V gene lookup returns CDR1 LNHDA and CDR2 SQIVND (reference sequence). V was shortened by 1 base and J by 2 bases, with 8 bases between the two germline ends. CDR3 in amino acids: CASSIGGGQETQYF. In DNA form, the CDR3 reads TGTGCCAGTAGTATAGGAGGGGGGCAAGAGACCCAGTACTTC.

The rearrangement links TRBV28 to TRBJ1-4; no reliable D call. Trimming removed 6 bases from V and 8 bases from J, with 4 bases in between. CDR1 MDHEN and CDR2 SYDVKM come from the germline V gene. This CDR3 has 10 amino acids. CDR3 loop: CASREEKLFF. The CDR3 bases are TGTGCCAGCAGGGAAGAAAAACTGTTTTTT.

This chain joins TRBV4-1 and TRBJ2-1; the D is unclear. V was pared by 3 bases and J by 10 bases, with 7 bases between. Germline V gene lookup returns CDR1 MGHRA and CDR2 YSYEKL. The CDR3 runs to 11 residues. The CDR3 reads CASSHIQEQFF. The CDR3 nucleotides read TGCGCCAGCAGCCATATCCAGGAGCAGTTCTTC.

J is TRBJ1-1 and V is TRBV18; D gene uncertain. Germline V CDR1 and CDR2: KGHSH, LQKENI. V was clipped by 2 bases and J by 0 bases, with 10 bases between them. CDR3 length: 15 residues. The CDR3 here is CASSPGFSLNTEAFF. The CDR3 bases are TGTGCCAGCTCACCAGGCTTTTCGCTGAACACTGAAGCTTTCTTT.

The CDR3: CASSSGGPANSPLHF. The CDR3 DNA follows: TGTGCCAGCAGCTCAGGCGGCCCTGCGAATTCACCCCTCCACTTT. This chain joins TRBV7-6 and TRBJ1-6; D is undetermined. CDR1 is SGHVS and CDR2 is FNYEAQ in the germline V gene. This CDR3 spans 15 amino acids. V lost 4 bases to trimming and J lost 7 bases, with 14 bases between them. Full variable domain (remainder filled in from reference TRBV7-6 and TRBJ1-6): GAGVSQSPRYKVTKRGQDVALRCDPISGHVSLYWYRQALGQGPEFLTYFNYEAQQDKSGLPNDRFSAERPEGSISTLTIQRTEQRDSAMYRCASSSGGPANSPLHFGNGTRLTVT.

The chain employs TRBV27 and TRBJ1-5, with D maybe TRBD1 (6 bases). The CDR3 loop spans 18 amino acids. From germline, CDR1 is MNHEY and CDR2 SMNVEV (reference sequence). The V gene lost 6 bases and the J gene lost 4 bases, with 25 bases spanning the gap. CDR3 protein: CASSLTPPRTAPNQPQHF. The CDR3 nucleotides read TGTGCCAGCAGCCTAACCCCCCCCAGGACAGCACCAAATCAGCCCCAGCATTTT.

This clone was seen once. This chain connects TRBV5-3 to TRBJ1-5; no clear D. TRBV5-3 is marked as an open reading frame, function uncertain. V lost 4 bases, J lost 1 base, and 18 bases lay in between. The CDR3 has 17 amino acids. This CDR3 is CARSPRKRGWSNQPQHF. The CDR3 DNA reads as TGTGCCAGAAGCCCGAGGAAAAGAGGCTGGAGCAATCAGCCCCAGCATTTT.

The chain is built from TRBV5-1 and TRBJ2-6; 10 nucleotides match TRBD1. From germline, CDR1 is SGHRS and CDR2 YFSETQ. The CDR3 runs to 20 residues. Trimming cost V 3 bases and J 3 bases; bases outside gene matches: 15. In DNA form, the CDR3 reads TGCGCCAGCAGCTCCCCGGTCGGGGGACAGGGGTTCGGTGGGGCCAACGTCCTGACTTTC. It codes for CASSSPVGGQGFGGANVLTF.

The chain recombines TRBV30 with TRBJ1-1, with a tentative D call TRBD1 (5 bases). V lost 4 bases and J 6 bases, leaving 9 bases between the germline ends. In germline, CDR1 is GTSNPN, CDR2 SVGIG (reference sequence). The CDR3 is made up of 11 amino acids. The CDR3 DNA sequence: TGTGCCTGGACTGTAGGGGCTGAAGCTTTCTTT. It specifies CAWTVGAEAFF.

This chain joins TRBV29-1 and TRBJ1-2, with 7 bases aligning to TRBD1. Trimming at V came to 5 bases and at J to 4 bases, leaving 4 bases not matched to a gene. The CDR3 has 12 amino acids. Germline loops: CDR1 SQVTM, CDR2 ANQGSEA. The CDR3 here is CSVQGDRYGYTF. CDR3 nucleotide sequence: TGCAGCGTTCAGGGGGATCGCTATGGCTACACCTTC.

This sequence joins TRBV27 and TRBJ1-1; 8 bases match TRBD1. J was trimmed by 4 bases and V by 6 bases; bases with no gene match: 13. CDR1 and CDR2 (germline): MNHEY, SMNVEV (reference sequence). This CDR3 is built from 16 residues. As DNA, the CDR3 is TGTGCCAGCAGCCCGTTTGGGCAGGGGGCGCGCACTGAAGCTTTCTTT. Translated: CASSPFGQGARTEAFF.

This rearrangement joins TRBV6-1 to TRBJ2-4; D remains unclear. This CDR3 has 13 residues. The V gene's germline CDR1 is MNHNS and CDR2 SASEGT. V lost 7 bases, J lost 2 bases, and 9 bases lay in between. CDR3 bases: TGTGCCAGCACTGGGGATACCAAAAACATTCAGTACTTC. Amino acid sequence: CASTGDTKNIQYF.

The chain couples TRBV2 to TRBJ2-2, with 9 bases matching TRBD1. There are 15 residues in the CDR3. V lost 6 bases and J lost 4; bases outside the gene matches: 6. Germline CDR1 and CDR2: SNHLY and FYNNEI. In nucleotides, the CDR3 is TGTGCCAGCAGGACAGGGGGGTCAGGCACCGGGGAGCTGTTTTTT. Its translation is CASRTGGSGTGELFF.

The chain combines TRBV2 with TRBJ2-1; D uncertain. Germline V gene sequence: CDR1 SNHLY, CDR2 FYNNEI. V lost 6 bases and J 0 bases, leaving 15 bases between the germline ends. The length of the CDR3 is 16 residues. The CDR3 loop reads CASSGSDASSYNEQFF. The DNA for the CDR3 is TGTGCCAGCAGCGGATCCGATGCGAGCTCCTACAATGAGCAGTTCTTC.